The rows below give T cell receptor beta chains drawn from one sample of a study of sequential checkpoint blockade in melanoma. Assay: immunoSEQ multiplex PCR; the TCRdb copy retains only in-frame clones and omits some. The sample consists of roughly 6,500 clones, less than 60% of them appearing once. The sequencing used CD8+ T cells sorted from blood (inferred from file names), collected from a patient given nivolumab and ipilimumab in sequence. The receptor set was obtained from a human patient with melanoma. Some clones in this sample may be carry-over from other donors' samples. CDR3s include the opening cysteine and the closing phenylalanine or tryptophan. D genes are given only for firm matches. Clone sizes are given selectively: once, few, many, or a class where the clone is expanded.

many,TRBJ1-4,-,TRBV19,CASSKSGLAGPNEKLFF,TGTGCCAGTAGTAAATCGGGACTTGCGGGTCCTAATGAAAAACTGTTTTTT
-,TRBJ2-3,-,TRBV14,CASSQDLRGPHLTDTQYF,TGTGCCAGCAGCCAAGATTTGAGAGGGCCCCATCTCACAGATACGCAGTATTTT
-,TRBJ1-2,-,TRBV7-8,CASSLAQQGRGYTF,TGTGCCAGCAGCTTAGCTCAACAGGGTCGTGGCTACACCTTC
-,TRBJ1-1,-,TRBV4-3,CASSQAAGRNTEAFF,TGCGCCAGCAGCCAAGCGGCAGGGCGGAACACTGAAGCTTTCTTT
-,TRBJ2-1,TRBD2,TRBV19,CASNLGLAGINEQFF,TGTGCCAGTAATTTAGGACTAGCGGGGATCAATGAGCAGTTCTTC
few,TRBJ1-2,-,TRBV27,CASRATGRGYTF,TGTGCCAGCAGGGCCACAGGGCGCGGCTACACCTTC
few,TRBJ2-7,TRBD1,TRBV5-4,CASRPGTANEQYF,TGTGCCAGCAGGCCGGGGACAGCCAACGAGCAGTACTTC
-,TRBJ2-1,TRBD2,TRBV10-3,CAIRDGGAGYEQFF,TGTGCCATCAGAGACGGGGGGGCCGGGTATGAGCAGTTCTTC
-,TRBJ2-7,TRBD2,TRBV6-5,CASSISSGGYEQYF,TGTGCCAGCAGTATATCTAGCGGGGGCTACGAGCAGTACTTC
few,TRBJ1-4,TRBD1,TRBV15,CATSLGTGAVGKLFF,TGTGCCACTTCGCTGGGGACAGGGGCTGTAGGAAAACTGTTTTTT
-,TRBJ1-2,-,TRBV5-1,CASSFPGSLYGYTF,TGCGCCAGCAGCTTTCCCGGGTCCCTCTATGGCTACACCTTC
-,TRBJ1-1,-,TRBV10-3,CAISDSGGTEAFF,TGTGCCATCAGTGACTCGGGGGGGACTGAAGCTTTCTTT
few,TRBJ2-7,TRBD2,TRBV16,CASKATSGGYEQYF,TGTGCCAGCAAAGCGACTAGCGGGGGTTACGAGCAGTACTTC
few,TRBJ1-6,-,TRBV4-2,CASSQEDSRFYNSPLHF,TGTGCCAGCAGCCAAGAGGACAGTCGGTTTTATAATTCACCCCTCCACTTT
few,TRBJ2-7,-,TRBV5-5,CASSLSTVYEQYF,TGTGCCAGCAGCTTGAGTACAGTCTACGAGCAGTACTTC
-,TRBJ2-7,TRBD1,TRBV7-9,CASSFRDRGEQYF,TGTGCCAGCAGCTTTCGGGACAGGGGCGAGCAGTACTTC
-,TRBJ1-1,TRBD1,TRBV6-1,CAIYPGGVTEAFF,TGTGCCATTTACCCAGGGGGCGTCACTGAAGCTTTCTTT
-,TRBJ2-7,-,TRBV7-3,CASSSPEVWEQYF,TGTGCCAGCAGCTCGCCCGAGGTCTGGGAGCAGTACTTC
few,TRBJ2-5,-,TRBV28,CASTPGGFVQYF,TGTGCCAGCACCCCTGGGGGGTTTGTCCAGTACTTC
-,TRBJ1-4,-,TRBV13,CASSYQEPEKLFF,TGTGCCAGCAGCTACCAGGAACCAGAAAAACTGTTTTTT
-,TRBJ2-2,-,TRBV7-6,CASSFDDRPNTGELFF,TGTGCCAGCAGCTTCGATGACAGGCCGAACACCGGGGAGCTGTTTTTT
-,TRBJ1-5,-,TRBV7-3,CASGWPRQPYKESNQPQHF,TGTGCCAGCGGATGGCCGAGACAGCCGTACAAAGAAAGCAATCAGCCCCAGCATTTT
-,TRBJ2-7,-,TRBV10-3,CALGSYEQYF,TGTGCCCTTGGCAGCTACGAGCAGTACTTC
-,TRBJ1-1,-,TRBV19,CASIRENTEAFF,TGTGCCAGTATCCGGGAGAACACTGAAGCTTTCTTT
-,TRBJ1-6,-,TRBV6-1,CASSGGYNSPLHF,TGTGCCAGCAGTGGCGGCTATAATTCACCCCTCCACTTT
few,TRBJ2-1,TRBD1,TRBV7-2,CASSLNRGPSYNEQFF,TGTGCCAGCAGCTTAAACAGGGGCCCCTCCTACAATGAGCAGTTCTTC
few,TRBJ2-7,TRBD2,TRBV7-9,CASSLGSAGGSYEQYF,TGTGCCAGCAGCTTAGGCTCGGCGGGAGGCTCCTACGAGCAGTACTTC
-,TRBJ1-2,-,TRBV6-4,CASSEQANYGYTF,TGTGCCAGCAGTGAACAGGCTAACTATGGCTACACCTTC
-,TRBJ2-7,TRBD1,TRBV19,CASSKRDSFYEQYF,TGTGCCAGTAGTAAACGGGACAGCTTCTACGAGCAGTACTTC
few,TRBJ2-7,TRBD1,TRBV13,CASSLRQGAYEQYF,TGTGCCAGCAGCTTAAGACAGGGCGCCTACGAGCAGTACTTC
-,TRBJ2-7,-,TRBV6-5,CASHSAGPNYEQYF,TGTGCCAGCCACTCGGCGGGCCCTAATTACGAGCAGTACTTC
-,TRBJ1-1,-,TRBV5-4,CASSRNQGTEAFF,TGTGCCAGCAGCCGAAACCAGGGGACTGAAGCTTTCTTT
-,TRBJ2-7,TRBD1,TRBV5-4,CASSPTGVEQYF,TGTGCCAGCAGCCCGACAGGGGTCGAGCAGTACTTC
few,TRBJ1-1,TRBD1,TRBV2,CASSSIDRDTEAFF,TGTGCCAGCAGCTCAATAGACAGGGACACTGAAGCTTTCTTT
-,TRBJ2-7,-,TRBV14,CASASSYEQYF,TGTGCCAGCGCTAGCTCCTACGAGCAGTACTTC
-,TRBJ2-7,-,TRBV7-9,CASADGSYEQYF,TGTGCCAGCGCCGACGGGTCCTACGAGCAGTACTTC
medium-sized,TRBJ2-7,-,TRBV7-8,CASSLGRGQSGAYEQYF,TGTGCCAGCAGCTTAGGGAGGGGGCAGTCCGGCGCCTACGAGCAGTACTTC
-,TRBJ2-7,-,TRBV11-2,CASSLARGLKTYEQYF,TGTGCCAGCAGCTTAGCCAGGGGCCTCAAAACCTACGAGCAGTACTTC
-,TRBJ2-7,TRBD2,TRBV7-2,CASTRGLAAEQYF,TGTGCCAGCACCCGTGGACTAGCTGCCGAGCAGTACTTC
few,TRBJ2-7,-,TRBV11-2,CASSSAQGLGEQYF,TGTGCCAGCAGCTCGGCCCAGGGGCTGGGCGAGCAGTACTTC
-,TRBJ1-1,-,TRBV11-3,CASSVILQGTNTEAFF,TGTGCCAGCAGCGTCATATTACAGGGAACGAACACTGAAGCTTTCTTT
few,TRBJ2-7,-,TRBV9,CASSVGAGRTYEQYF,TGTGCCAGCAGCGTAGGGGCAGGGAGGACCTACGAGCAGTACTTC
few,TRBJ1-4,-,TRBV5-1,CASSLGLYEKLFF,TGCGCCAGCAGCTTGGGACTGTATGAAAAACTGTTTTTT
few,TRBJ2-6,TRBD1,TRBV19,CASRLARTGDGANVLTF,TGTGCCAGTAGATTGGCCCGGACAGGGGATGGGGCCAACGTCCTGACTTTC
-,TRBJ2-7,-,TRBV7-8,CASSLGEGIREQYF,TGTGCCAGCAGCTTAGGAGAGGGAATAAGGGAGCAGTACTTC
-,TRBJ2-2,TRBD1,TRBV5-1,CASSSRIVGQGYTGELFF,TGCGCCAGCAGCTCGCGAATAGTAGGACAGGGTTACACCGGGGAGCTGTTTTTT